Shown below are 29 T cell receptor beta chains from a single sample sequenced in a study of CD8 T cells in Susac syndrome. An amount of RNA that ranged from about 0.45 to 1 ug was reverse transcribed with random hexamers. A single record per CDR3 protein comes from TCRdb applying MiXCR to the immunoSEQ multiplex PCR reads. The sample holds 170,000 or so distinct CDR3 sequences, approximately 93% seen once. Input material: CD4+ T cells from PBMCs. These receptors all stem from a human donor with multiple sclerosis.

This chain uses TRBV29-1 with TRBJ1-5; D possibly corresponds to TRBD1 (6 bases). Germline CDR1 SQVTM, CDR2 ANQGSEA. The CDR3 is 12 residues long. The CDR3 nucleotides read TGCAGTTCTAGGGGGGACACTCAGCCCCAGCATTTT. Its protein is CSSRGDTQPQHF.

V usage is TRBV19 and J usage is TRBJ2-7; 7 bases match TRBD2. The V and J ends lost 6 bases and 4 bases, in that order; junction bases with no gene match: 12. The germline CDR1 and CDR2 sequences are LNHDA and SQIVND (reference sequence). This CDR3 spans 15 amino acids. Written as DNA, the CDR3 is TGTGCCAGTAGCGTAATAGAAGCGGGGATGTACGAGCAGTACTTC. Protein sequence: CASSVIEAGMYEQYF.

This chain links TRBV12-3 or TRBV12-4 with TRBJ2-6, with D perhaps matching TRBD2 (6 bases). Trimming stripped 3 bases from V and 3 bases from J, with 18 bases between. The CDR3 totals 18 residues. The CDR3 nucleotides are TGTGCCAGCAGTTTCTCGGGACTGGGTGCTTTTGGGGCCAACGTCCTGACTTTC. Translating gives CASSFSGLGAFGANVLTF.

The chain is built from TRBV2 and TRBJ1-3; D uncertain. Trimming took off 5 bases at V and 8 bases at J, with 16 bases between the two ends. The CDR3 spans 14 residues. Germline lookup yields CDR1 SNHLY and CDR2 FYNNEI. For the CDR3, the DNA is TGTGCCAGCAGTTACCGTGTTGCGGGAGACACCATATATTTT. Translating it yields CASSYRVAGDTIYF.

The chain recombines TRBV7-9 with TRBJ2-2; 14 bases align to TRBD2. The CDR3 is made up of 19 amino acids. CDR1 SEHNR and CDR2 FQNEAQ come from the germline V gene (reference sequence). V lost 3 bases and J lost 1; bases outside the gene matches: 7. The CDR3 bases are TGTGCCAGCAGCTTCACCGGGACTAGCGGGGGCCTGAACACCGGGGAGCTGTTTTTT. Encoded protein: CASSFTGTSGGLNTGELFF.

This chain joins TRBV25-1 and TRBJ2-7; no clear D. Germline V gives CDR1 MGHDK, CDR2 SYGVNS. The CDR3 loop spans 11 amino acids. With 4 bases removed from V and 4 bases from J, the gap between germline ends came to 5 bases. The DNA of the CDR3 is TGTGCCAGCAGTGGGATGTACGAGCAGTACTTC. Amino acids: CASSGMYEQYF.

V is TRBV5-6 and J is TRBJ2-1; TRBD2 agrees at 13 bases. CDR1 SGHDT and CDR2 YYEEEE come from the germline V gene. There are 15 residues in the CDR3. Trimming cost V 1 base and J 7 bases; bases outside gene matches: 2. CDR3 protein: CASSLRLAGGNEQFF. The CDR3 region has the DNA TGTGCCAGCAGCTTGAGACTAGCGGGAGGTAATGAGCAGTTCTTC.

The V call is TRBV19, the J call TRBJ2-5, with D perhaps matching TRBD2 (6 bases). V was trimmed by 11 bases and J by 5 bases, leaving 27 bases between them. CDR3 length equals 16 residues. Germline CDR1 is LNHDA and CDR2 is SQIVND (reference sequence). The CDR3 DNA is TGTGCCTCTAGAGGGGCGGCCCGGCGGGATCTCGAGACCCAGTACTTC. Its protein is CASRGAARRDLETQYF.

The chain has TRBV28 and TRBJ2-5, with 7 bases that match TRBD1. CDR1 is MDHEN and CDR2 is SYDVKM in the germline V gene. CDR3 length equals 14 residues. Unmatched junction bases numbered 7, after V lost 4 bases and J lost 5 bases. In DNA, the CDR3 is TGTGCCAGCAGTTGGGCGAGGGGGCTTGAGACCCAGTACTTC. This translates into CASSWARGLETQYF.

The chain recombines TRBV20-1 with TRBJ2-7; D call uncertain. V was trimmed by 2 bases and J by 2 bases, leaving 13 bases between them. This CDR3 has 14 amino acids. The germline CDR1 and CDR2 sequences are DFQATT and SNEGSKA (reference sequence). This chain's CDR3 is CSARRQPEAYEQYF. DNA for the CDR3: TGCAGTGCTAGACGCCAACCCGAGGCCTACGAGCAGTACTTC.

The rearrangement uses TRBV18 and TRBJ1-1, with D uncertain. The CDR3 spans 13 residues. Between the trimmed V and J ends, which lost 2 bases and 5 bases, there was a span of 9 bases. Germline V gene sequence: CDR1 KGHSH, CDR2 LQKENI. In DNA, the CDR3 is TGTGCCAGCTCACCAGAGACAAAGACTGAAGCTTTCTTT. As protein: CASSPETKTEAFF.

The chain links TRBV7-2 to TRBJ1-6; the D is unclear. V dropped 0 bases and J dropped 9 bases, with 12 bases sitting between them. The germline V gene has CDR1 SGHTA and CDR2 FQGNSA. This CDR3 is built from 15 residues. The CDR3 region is CASSLAFQRSSPLHF. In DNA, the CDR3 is TGTGCCAGCAGCTTAGCGTTTCAGAGGTCTTCACCCCTCCACTTT.

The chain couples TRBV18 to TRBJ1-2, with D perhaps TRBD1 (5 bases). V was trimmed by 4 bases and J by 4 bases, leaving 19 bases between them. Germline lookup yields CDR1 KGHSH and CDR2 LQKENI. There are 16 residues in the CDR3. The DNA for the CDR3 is TGTGCCAGCTCACTAAGCGGGACCAATTTCGTCTATGGCTACACCTTC. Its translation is CASSLSGTNFVYGYTF.

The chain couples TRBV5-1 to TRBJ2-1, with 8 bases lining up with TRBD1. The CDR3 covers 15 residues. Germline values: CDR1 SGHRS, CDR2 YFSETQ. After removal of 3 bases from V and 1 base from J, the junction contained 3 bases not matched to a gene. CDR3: CASSSTGESYNEQFF. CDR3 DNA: TGCGCCAGCAGCTCGACAGGGGAATCCTACAATGAGCAGTTCTTC. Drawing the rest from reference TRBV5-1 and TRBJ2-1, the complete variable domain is KAGVTQTPRYLIKTRGQQVTLSCSPISGHRSVSWYQQTPGQGLQFLFEYFSETQRNKGNFPGRFSGRQFSNSRSEMNVSTLELGDSALYLCASSSTGESYNEQFFGPGTRLTVL.

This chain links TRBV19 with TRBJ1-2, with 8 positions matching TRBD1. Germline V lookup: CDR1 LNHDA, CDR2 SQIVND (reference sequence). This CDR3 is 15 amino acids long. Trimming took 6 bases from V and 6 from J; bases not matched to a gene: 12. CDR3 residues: CASSTGAGGTHGYTF. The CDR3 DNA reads TGTGCCAGTAGCACCGGGGCAGGGGGCACCCATGGCTACACCTTC.

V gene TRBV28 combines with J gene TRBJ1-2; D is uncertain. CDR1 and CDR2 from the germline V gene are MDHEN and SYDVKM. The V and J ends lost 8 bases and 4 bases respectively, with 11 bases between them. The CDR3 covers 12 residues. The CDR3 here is CASGQFSYGYTF. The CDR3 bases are TGTGCCAGCGGTCAATTTAGCTATGGCTACACCTTC.

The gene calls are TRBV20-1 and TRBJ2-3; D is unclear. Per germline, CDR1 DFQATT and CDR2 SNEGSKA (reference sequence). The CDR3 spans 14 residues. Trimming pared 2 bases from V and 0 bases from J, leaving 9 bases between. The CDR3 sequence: CSARPVRSTDTQYF. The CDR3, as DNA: TGCAGTGCTAGACCGGTCCGAAGCACAGATACGCAGTATTTT.

The CDR3 bases are TGCAGCGTGGGGACAGGGGGCGTAAACGGGGAGCTGTTTTTT. It encodes CSVGTGGVNGELFF. The rearrangement uses TRBV29-1 and TRBJ2-2; 12 bases agree with TRBD1. The CDR3 is 14 amino acids. In germline, CDR1 is SQVTM, CDR2 ANQGSEA. V trimming: 6 bases; J trimming: 7 bases; junction bases outside the gene matches: 6.

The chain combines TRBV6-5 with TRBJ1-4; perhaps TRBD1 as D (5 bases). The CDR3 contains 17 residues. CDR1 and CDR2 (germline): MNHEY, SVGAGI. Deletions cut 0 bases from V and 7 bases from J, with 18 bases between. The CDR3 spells CASSYSKGRQGGEKLFF. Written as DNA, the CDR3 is TGTGCCAGCAGTTACTCGAAGGGCCGCCAGGGAGGTGAAAAACTGTTTTTT.

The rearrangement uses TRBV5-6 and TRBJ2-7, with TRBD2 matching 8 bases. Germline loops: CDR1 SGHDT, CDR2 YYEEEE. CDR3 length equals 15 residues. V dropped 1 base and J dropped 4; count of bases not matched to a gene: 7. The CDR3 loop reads CASSLKRGGWYEQYF. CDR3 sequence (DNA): TGTGCCAGCAGCTTGAAACGGGGGGGATGGTACGAGCAGTACTTC. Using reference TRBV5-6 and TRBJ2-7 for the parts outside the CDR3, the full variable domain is DAGVTQSPTHLIKTRGQQVTLRCSPKSGHDTVSWYQQALGQGPQFIFQYYEEEERQRGNFPDRFSGHQFPNYSSELNVNALLLGDSALYLCASSLKRGGWYEQYFGPGTRLTVT.

The CDR3 DNA reads TGTGCCAGCAGTTCCCTTTCTTCGCGAATAGGCACAGATACGCAGTATTTT. This sequence encodes CASSSLSSRIGTDTQYF. The rearrangement joins TRBV6-5 to TRBJ2-3; D call uncertain. The CDR3 extends over 17 amino acids. CDR1 is MNHEY and CDR2 is SVGAGI in the germline V gene. The V end was cut by 4 bases, the J end by 1 base, with 18 bases between.

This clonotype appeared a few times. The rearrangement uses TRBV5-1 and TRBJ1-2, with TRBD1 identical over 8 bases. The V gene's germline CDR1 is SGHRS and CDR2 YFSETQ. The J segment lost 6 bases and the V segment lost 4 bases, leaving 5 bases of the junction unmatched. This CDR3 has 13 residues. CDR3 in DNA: TGCGCCAGCAGCCCGACAGGGGAGGATGGCTACACCTTC. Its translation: CASSPTGEDGYTF.

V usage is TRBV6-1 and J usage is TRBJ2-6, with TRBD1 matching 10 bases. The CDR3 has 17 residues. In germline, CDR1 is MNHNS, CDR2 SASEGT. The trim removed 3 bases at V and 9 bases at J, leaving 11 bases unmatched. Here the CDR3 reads CASSDPPRTGGRNVLTF. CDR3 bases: TGTGCCAGCAGTGACCCCCCTCGGACAGGGGGTCGCAACGTCCTGACTTTC.

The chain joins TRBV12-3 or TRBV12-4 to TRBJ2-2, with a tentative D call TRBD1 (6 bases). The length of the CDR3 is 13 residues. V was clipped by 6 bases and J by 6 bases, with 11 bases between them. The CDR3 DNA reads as TGTGCCAGCAGCTGGACAGTCCCCGGGGAGCTGTTTTTT. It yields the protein CASSWTVPGELFF.

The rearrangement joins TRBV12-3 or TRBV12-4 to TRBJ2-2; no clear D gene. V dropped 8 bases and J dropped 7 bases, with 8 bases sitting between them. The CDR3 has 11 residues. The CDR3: CASRNLGELFF. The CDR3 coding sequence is TGTGCCAGCCGAAACCTCGGGGAGCTGTTTTTT.

In nucleotides, the CDR3 is TGTGCTGGGACAGAACTCTCTGGGGCCAACGTCCTGACTTTC. This codes for CAGTELSGANVLTF. V is TRBV7-9 and J is TRBJ2-6; 7 nucleotides line up with TRBD1. CDR1 is SEHNR and CDR2 is FQNEAQ in the germline V gene (reference sequence). This CDR3 is built from 14 residues.

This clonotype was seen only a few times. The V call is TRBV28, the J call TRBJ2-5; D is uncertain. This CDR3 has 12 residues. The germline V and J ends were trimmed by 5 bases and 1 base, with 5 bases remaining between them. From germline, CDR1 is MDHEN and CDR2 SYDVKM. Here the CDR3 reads CASSPGQETQYF. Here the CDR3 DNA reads TGTGCCAGCAGTCCAGGCCAAGAGACCCAGTACTTC.

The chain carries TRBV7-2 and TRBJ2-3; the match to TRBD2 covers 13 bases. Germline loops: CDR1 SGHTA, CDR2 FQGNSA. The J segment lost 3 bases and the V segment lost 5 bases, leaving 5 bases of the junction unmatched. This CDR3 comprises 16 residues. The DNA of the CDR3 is TGTGCCAGCAGCACTAGCGGGAGGGTTTCAACAGATACGCAGTATTTT. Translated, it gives CASSTSGRVSTDTQYF.

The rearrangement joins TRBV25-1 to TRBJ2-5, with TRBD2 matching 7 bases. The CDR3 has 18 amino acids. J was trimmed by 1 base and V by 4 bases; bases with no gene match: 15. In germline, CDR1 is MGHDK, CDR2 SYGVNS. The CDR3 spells CASSGNSGMSRGQETQYF. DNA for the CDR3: TGTGCCAGCAGTGGGAACAGCGGGATGAGTCGGGGCCAAGAGACCCAGTACTTC.